The clone carrying this TCR beta chain was observed a handful of times. As yet, its antigen is unknown. Peripheral blood samples of roughly 9.8 milliliters were drawn from each donor. Next came a second PCR, run for about 6 to 12 cycles, which used a sample-barcoded 5' primer along with a J-beta primer mix. Tags on each cDNA molecule came from a template-switch adaptor with 12 random nucleotides. Using its own MiXCR run on the 5' RACE reads, TCRdb lists one record per CDR3 protein. The table includes 800,000 or so distinct CDR3 sequences, around 25% detected once. The sample originates from a study of blood T cells in healthy people across ages. Overall study findings and caveats: Aged donors had fewer naive CD4+ cells and lower diversity than long-lived donors.

The CDR3 totals 16 residues. V lost 3 bases, J lost 5 bases, and 5 bases stayed unmatched. CDR1 and CDR2 (germline): SNHLY, FYNNEI. This sample also appeared in a second study, on T cells of mothers and their children. From that report: Related mother-child pairs shared slightly more overlap than unrelated pairs, but the difference was non-significant.

This receptor was taken from a boy younger than 18 in good health. The J gene is TRBJ2-5, the V gene TRBV2; TRBD2 matches at 14 bases. Input material: blood. The CDR3 spells CASSDPGLAGAETQYF. CDR3 in DNA: TGTGCCAGCAGTGACCCGGGACTAGCGGGAGCTGAGACCCAGTACTTC.